Detailed here is one T cell receptor beta chain. What it recognizes is unknown. The data derive from a study of CD4 T cells in relation to SARS-CoV-2 and coronaviruses. Looking at the study overall: PBMCs were cultured with antigen for roughly nine days before TCR beta sequencing.

CD4+ T cells from unexposed donors were obtained before the COVID-19 pandemic (2011-2018). CD4+ T cells were isolated from the cells after around 11 days of culture. The CDR3 contains 15 residues. Germline V gene data show CDR1 as SGDLS and CDR2 as YYNGEE. V lost 4 bases to trimming and J lost 8 bases; unmatched junction nucleotides: 13. Findings of the study overall: Monoreactive clones expanded significantly more to SARS-CoV-2 than crossreactive clones did. Around two thirds of donors had memory CD4+ clonotypes crossrecognizing SARS-CoV-2 and common cold coronavirus spike.

The method was immunoSEQ multiplex PCR; TCRdb's version includes in-frame clones alone and lacks a portion of them. The sample lists around 11,000 clones, about 81% occurring once. The sequence was obtained from a human donor in good health. The chain uses TRBV9 and TRBJ2-5; 8 nucleotides match TRBD1. Sequencing was performed on CD4+ T cells from PBMCs, cultured in vitro. The CDR3 DNA follows: TGTGCCAGCAGCCCTCAGGGACAGGCTCCAGGAACCCAGTACTTC. Residues: CASSPQGQAPGTQYF.